Presented here are 24 T cell receptor beta chains from one specimen sequenced in a study of blood T cell repertoires in COVID-19. Clones were sequenced by immunoSEQ multiplex PCR, and TCRdb holds only the in-frame ones, with some missing. The repertoire holds 250,000 to 350,000 clones, around 80% seen once, with approximately 1.2% in the top ten. The specimen was peripheral blood. The receptors were gathered from a woman aged 45-60 years with acute or convalescent COVID-19.

V and J are TRBV7-2 and TRBJ2-3; 10 bases are a match to TRBD2. CDR3 length: 17 residues. CDR1 and CDR2 (germline): SGHTA, FQGNSA. The trim removed 5 bases at V and 2 bases at J, leaving 10 bases unmatched. In nucleotides, the CDR3 is TGTGCCAGCAGCGGGGGGCATGGACTAGCGGCCACAGATACGCAGTATTTT. Its protein product is CASSGGHGLAATDTQYF.

The V and J genes are TRBV2 and TRBJ2-3, with TRBD2 matching over 8 bases. Germline CDR1 is SNHLY and CDR2 is FYNNEI. The CDR3 loop spans 14 amino acids. V shed 6 bases and J 4 bases; nucleotides not matched to a gene: 6. The CDR3 DNA sequence: TGTGCCAGCAGGGCCGGCGGGGGGTCAGATACGCAGTATTTT. Amino acids: CASRAGGGSDTQYF.

This chain connects TRBV7-6 to TRBJ2-3; 7 bases agree with TRBD2. The CDR3 runs to 16 residues. V dropped 0 bases and J dropped 1; count of bases not matched to a gene: 4. Per germline, CDR1 SGHVS and CDR2 FNYEAQ. CDR3 DNA sequence: TGTGCCAGCAGCTTAGCACCTGGGGGGGGCACAGATACGCAGTATTTT. Its translation: CASSLAPGGGTDTQYF.

The chain links TRBV5-1 to TRBJ1-3, with 8 bases that match TRBD1. This CDR3 has 14 amino acids. V was pared by 0 bases and J by 8 bases, with 4 bases of the junction left unmatched. Per the germline V gene, CDR1 is SGHRS and CDR2 is YFSETQ. The CDR3 is CASSLDYRGDTIYF. The CDR3 DNA follows: TGCGCCAGCAGCTTGGATTACAGGGGGGACACCATATATTTT.

The V gene is TRBV5-1, the J gene TRBJ2-5, with D unclear. The CDR3 length is 15 residues. CDR1 is SGHRS, CDR2 YFSETQ, per germline. Trimming stripped 0 bases from V and 5 bases from J, with 14 bases between. CDR3 sequence (DNA): TGCGCCAGCAGCTTGGGGGCCGGTTCGATGGAGACCCAGTACTTC. Translating it yields CASSLGAGSMETQYF.

V gene TRBV6-6 combines with J gene TRBJ1-5; TRBD1 agrees at 7 bases. Germline CDR1 reads MNHNY; CDR2 reads SVGAGI (reference sequence). This CDR3 spans 13 amino acids. J was trimmed by 4 bases and V by 5 bases; bases with no gene match: 2. CDR3 sequence (DNA): TGTGCCAGCAGTGGGACAGATAATCAGCCCCAGCATTTT. This translates into CASSGTDNQPQHF.

The V gene is TRBV7-9, the J gene TRBJ2-4, with 9 nucleotides matching TRBD1. Unmatched junction bases numbered 8, after V lost 6 bases and J lost 8 bases. Germline CDR1 SEHNR, CDR2 FQNEAQ (reference sequence). The CDR3 contains 14 residues. CDR3 nucleotide sequence: TGTGCCAGCAGTTCCCGGACAGGGGATGACATTCAGTACTTC. Protein product: CASSSRTGDDIQYF.

The chain is built from TRBV5-1 and TRBJ1-2, with 12 bases that match TRBD1. V trimming: 3 bases; J trimming: 4 bases; junction bases outside the gene matches: 7. The CDR3 has 16 amino acids. Germline assignment: CDR1 SGHRS and CDR2 YFSETQ. The CDR3 sequence: CASSWGTGGDIYGYTF. DNA of the CDR3: TGCGCCAGCAGCTGGGGGACAGGGGGCGATATCTATGGCTACACCTTC.

This clone appeared a few times. This chain joins TRBV5-5 and TRBJ1-1; D unresolved. Germline lookup yields CDR1 SGHKS and CDR2 YYEKEE (reference sequence). The CDR3 is 15 amino acids. Between the trimmed V and J ends, which lost 2 bases and 4 bases, there was a span of 15 bases. The CDR3 DNA sequence: TGTGCCAGCAGCTTTGGTGACCTAGTCGGCACTGAAGCTTTCTTT. Its protein is CASSFGDLVGTEAFF.

J is TRBJ2-1 and V is TRBV18, with D hard to call. The CDR3 is 16 residues long. Germline V gives CDR1 KGHSH, CDR2 LQKENI. Trimming took 0 bases from V and 0 from J, leaving 9 bases between them. CDR3 region: CASSPPRSSSYNEQFF. DNA for the CDR3: TGTGCCAGCTCACCACCGAGGAGTAGCTCCTACAATGAGCAGTTCTTC.

This sequence joins TRBV4-1 and TRBJ2-7; no firm D call. The V gene lost 0 bases and the J gene lost 4 bases, with 7 bases spanning the gap. Germline CDR1 MGHRA, CDR2 YSYEKL. The CDR3 loop spans 13 amino acids. The DNA for the CDR3 is TGCGCCAGCAGCCAAGATGGCATGTACGAGCAGTACTTC. It yields the protein CASSQDGMYEQYF.

The V call is TRBV28, the J call TRBJ1-2, with D hard to call. This CDR3 has 15 amino acids. Germline CDR1 and CDR2: MDHEN and SYDVKM. V lost 2 bases and J 3 bases, leaving 13 bases between the germline ends. The CDR3 sequence is CASSLPTVRDYGYTF. In nucleotides, the CDR3 is TGTGCCAGCAGTTTACCCACGGTCCGGGACTATGGCTACACCTTC.

Concerning this clone: One junction end does not reproduce the germline sequence, and a read error may be involved. This chain connects TRBV12-3 or TRBV12-4 to TRBJ2-3; D gene unclear. The CDR3 is 11 residues long. In nucleotides, the CDR3 is TGTGCCAGCAGTAAGTTTTCTGGCCCCCTTTTT. This encodes CASSKFSGPLF.

The chain uses TRBV7-2 and TRBJ1-5; D remains ambiguous. Trimming stripped 1 base from V and 9 bases from J, with 10 bases between. The CDR3 runs to 13 residues. Germline assignment: CDR1 SGHTA and CDR2 FQGNSA. This CDR3 reads CASSLEAERPQHF. The CDR3 DNA reads TGTGCCAGCAGCTTAGAGGCCGAGCGGCCCCAGCATTTT. Filled out from reference TRBV7-2 and TRBJ1-5, the complete variable domain reads GAGVSQSPSNKVTEKGKDVELRCDPISGHTALYWYRQSLGQGLEFLIYFQGNSAPDKSGLPSDRFSAERTGGSVSTLTIQRTQQEDSAVYLCASSLEAERPQHFGDGTRLSIL.

J is TRBJ2-5 and V is TRBV5-1; TRBD1 matches 10 bases. CDR3 size: 14 residues. Unmatched junction bases numbered 6, after V lost 7 bases and J lost 3 bases. Germline-derived CDR1 and CDR2 are SGHRS and YFSETQ. The CDR3: CASGMGQGKETQYF. CDR3 in DNA: TGCGCCAGCGGTATGGGACAGGGGAAAGAGACCCAGTACTTC.

The chain recombines TRBV19 with TRBJ2-1, with 10 nucleotides matching TRBD1. V gave up 7 bases and J gave up 8 bases; unmatched junction bases: 14. The CDR3 extends over 16 amino acids. Germline V lookup: CDR1 LNHDA, CDR2 SQIVND (reference sequence). CDR3 loop: CASTANPGQGFDEQFF. The CDR3 region has the DNA TGTGCCAGTACCGCAAACCCGGGACAGGGGTTCGATGAGCAGTTCTTC.

The CDR3 DNA reads TGTGCCAGCAGTGGACGGACAGGGGGCCCCGGGGAGCTGTTTTTT. Translation gives CASSGRTGGPGELFF. This sequence joins TRBV6-6 and TRBJ2-2; 11 positions match TRBD1. Per germline, CDR1 MNHNY and CDR2 SVGAGI (reference sequence). The CDR3 spans 15 residues. The trim removed 5 bases at V and 6 bases at J, leaving 5 bases unmatched.

CDR3 residues: CASSQDRGTATNEKLFF. The CDR3 coding sequence is TGTGCCAGCAGCCAAGATCGAGGGACAGCAACTAATGAAAAACTGTTTTTT. The chain couples TRBV14 to TRBJ1-4; 7 bases agree with TRBD1. The CDR3 consists of 17 residues. From germline, CDR1 is SGHDN and CDR2 FVKESK. The trim removed 0 bases at V and 0 bases at J, leaving 4 bases unmatched.

The chain is built from TRBV9 and TRBJ1-1; TRBD1 might be the D (6 bases). V lost 3 bases and J lost 1, with 13 bases in between. The length of the CDR3 is 15 residues. Germline V gene sequence: CDR1 SGDLS, CDR2 YYNGEE. CDR3 protein: CASSAGQKPNTEAFF. CDR3 nucleotide sequence: TGTGCCAGCAGCGCAGGACAGAAACCGAACACTGAAGCTTTCTTT.

The chain carries TRBV5-6 and TRBJ2-7, with D unclear. V gave up 4 bases and J gave up 7 bases, with 15 bases separating them. CDR3 length equals 13 residues. Germline CDR1 is SGHDT and CDR2 is YYEEEE. CDR3 region: CASSQTGAGEQYF. The DNA of the CDR3 is TGTGCCAGCAGCCAGACTGGTGCTGGGGAGCAGTACTTC.

The DNA for the CDR3 is TGTGCCAGCAGCTCTGTAGAGCTTAGGAACACCGGGGAGCTGTTTTTT. Amino acids: CASSSVELRNTGELFF. The rearrangement joins TRBV7-7 to TRBJ2-2; D remains unclear. Trimming pared 4 bases from V and 1 base from J, leaving 13 bases between. The CDR3 has 16 residues. Germline assignment: CDR1 SSHAT and CDR2 FNYEAQ (reference sequence).

The chain recombines TRBV6-1 with TRBJ1-5; TRBD1 agrees at 7 bases. V dropped 2 bases and J dropped 4; count of bases not matched to a gene: 2. The CDR3 loop spans 14 amino acids. Germline CDR1 reads MNHNS; CDR2 reads SASEGT. The CDR3 region is CASSESTGNQPQHF. CDR3 bases: TGTGCCAGCAGTGAATCGACAGGGAATCAGCCCCAGCATTTT.

This clone was seen more than once but under ten times. This rearrangement joins TRBV7-8 to TRBJ2-7; no clear D gene. Trimming shortened V by 5 bases and J by 4 bases, and 24 bases separated the two germline ends. Per germline, CDR1 SGHVS and CDR2 FQNEAQ. The CDR3 loop spans 17 amino acids. The DNA for the CDR3 is TGTGCCAGCAGCCCAAGAGGTCCAGCGACGGCTTTTTACGAGCAGTACTTC. Its translation: CASSPRGPATAFYEQYF.

A few counts support this clone. The chain has TRBV3-1 (or the pseudogene TRBV3-2) and TRBJ2-1, with 9 nucleotides matching TRBD2. V trimming: 0 bases; J trimming: 10 bases; junction bases outside the gene matches: 10. CDR1 LGHDT and CDR2 YNNKEL come from the germline V gene (reference sequence). This CDR3 is 16 amino acids long. The CDR3 coding sequence is TGTGCCAGCAGCCAAGAAGTAGCGGGAGCCTCGCACGAGCAGTTCTTC. Protein product: CASSQEVAGASHEQFF.